What follows is one T cell receptor beta chain and its context. This entry is derived from a study of OX40 agonist ivuxolimab in advanced cancers. Study at large: Patients were dosed with the agonistic anti-OX40 (CD134) antibody ivuxolimab. Patients achieving partial responses numbered three: one hepatocellular carcinoma case and two cutaneous melanoma cases.

Libraries were prepared by immunoSEQ multiplex PCR; TCRdb keeps only in-frame clonotypes and omits some of them. The data show tens of thousands of clones, approximately 85% seen once. This TCR derives from an adult with an advanced solid tumor such as melanoma, head and neck, liver or kidney cancer. The material was CD4+ or CD8+ T cells sorted from blood, obtained in a trial of the OX40 agonist ivuxolimab.

In nucleotides, the CDR3 is TGTGCCAGCAGTTACTCGATAGGTCATTCCTACGAGCAGTACTTC. Protein sequence: CASSYSIGHSYEQYF. The chain recombines TRBV6-5 with TRBJ2-7; no reliable D call. There are 15 residues in the CDR3. V lost 0 bases, J lost 1 base, and 10 bases lay in between. Looked up from germline, CDR1 is MNHEY and CDR2 is SVGAGI.